This T cell receptor beta chain came from a study of regulatory T cells in long-lasting Graves disease. TCR beta libraries were built with iRepertoire HTBI primers and Arm-PCR of CDR3 regions. TCRdb analysed the multiplex PCR reads with MiXCR anew, one entry per CDR3 protein. The sample yields 700,000 or so distinct CDR3 sequences, 30% seen once. There are 15 residues in the CDR3. The germline V gene encodes CDR1 LNHDA and CDR2 SQIVND (reference sequence). J lost 1 base, V lost 6 bases, and 5 bases had no gene match. Described time point: persistent/refractory GD, antithyroid drugs over 5 years with positive TRAb. Following extraction of RNA from PBMCs, that RNA was used to make the TCR library.

The sequencing used peripheral blood mononuclear cells (PBMCs), collected when the disease was refractory, from a patient treated with antithyroid drugs. This clonotype was obtained from a female donor with Graves disease. The V gene is TRBV19, the J gene TRBJ1-1; 10 bases fit TRBD1. The chain's CDR3 is CASRDRGMPNTEAFF. Written as DNA, the CDR3 is TGTGCCAGTAGGGACAGGGGGATGCCGAACACTGAAGCTTTCTTT. Together with reference TRBV19 and TRBJ1-1, the CDR3 gives the full variable domain: DGGITQSPKYLFRKEGQNVTLSCEQNLNHDAMYWYRQDPGQGLRLIYYSQIVNDFQKGDIAEGYSVSREKKESFPLTVTSAQKNPTAFYLCASRDRGMPNTEAFFGQGTRLTVV.